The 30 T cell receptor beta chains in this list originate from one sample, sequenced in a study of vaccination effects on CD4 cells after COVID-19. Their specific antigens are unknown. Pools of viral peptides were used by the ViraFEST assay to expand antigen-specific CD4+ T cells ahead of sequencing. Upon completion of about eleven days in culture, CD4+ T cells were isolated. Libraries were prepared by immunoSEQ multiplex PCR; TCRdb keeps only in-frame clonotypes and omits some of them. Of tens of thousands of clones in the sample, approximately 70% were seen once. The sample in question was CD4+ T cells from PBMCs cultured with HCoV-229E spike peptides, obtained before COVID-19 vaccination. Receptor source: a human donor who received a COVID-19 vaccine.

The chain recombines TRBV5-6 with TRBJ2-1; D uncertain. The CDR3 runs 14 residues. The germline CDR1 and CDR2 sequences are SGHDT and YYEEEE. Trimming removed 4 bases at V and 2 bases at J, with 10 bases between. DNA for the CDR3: TGTGCCAGCAGCCGCCGTAGGGCCTACAATGAGCAGTTCTTC. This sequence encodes CASSRRRAYNEQFF. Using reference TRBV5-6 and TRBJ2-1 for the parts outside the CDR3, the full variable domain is DAGVTQSPTHLIKTRGQQVTLRCSPKSGHDTVSWYQQALGQGPQFIFQYYEEEERQRGNFPDRFSGHQFPNYSSELNVNALLLGDSALYLCASSRRRAYNEQFFGPGTRLTVL.

The CDR3 here is CASSGQQGWGNTIYF. For the CDR3, the DNA is TGCGCCAGCAGCGGTCAACAGGGGTGGGGAAACACCATATATTTT. V is TRBV5-1 and J is TRBJ1-3; the match to TRBD1 covers 7 bases. Trimming at V came to 4 bases and at J to 4 bases, leaving 8 bases not matched to a gene. Germline CDR1 SGHRS, CDR2 YFSETQ. The CDR3 length is 15 residues.

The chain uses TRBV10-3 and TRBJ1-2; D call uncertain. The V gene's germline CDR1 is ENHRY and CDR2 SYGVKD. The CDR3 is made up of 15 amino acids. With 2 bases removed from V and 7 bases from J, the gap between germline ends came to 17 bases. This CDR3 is CAISEVAGIRLGYTF. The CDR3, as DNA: TGTGCCATCAGTGAGGTGGCAGGCATCAGACTTGGCTACACCTTC.

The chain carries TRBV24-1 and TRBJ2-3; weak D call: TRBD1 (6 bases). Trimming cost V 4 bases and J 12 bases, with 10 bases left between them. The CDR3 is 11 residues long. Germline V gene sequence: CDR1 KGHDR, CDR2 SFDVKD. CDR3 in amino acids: CATSENRVQYF. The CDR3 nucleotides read TGTGCCACCAGTGAGAACAGGGTCCAGTATTTT.

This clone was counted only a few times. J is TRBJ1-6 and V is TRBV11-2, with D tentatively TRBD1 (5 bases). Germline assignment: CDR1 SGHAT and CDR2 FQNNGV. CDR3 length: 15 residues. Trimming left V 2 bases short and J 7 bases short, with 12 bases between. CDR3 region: CASSLSPRENSPLHF. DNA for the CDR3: TGTGCCAGCAGCTTATCCCCCAGGGAAAATTCACCCCTCCACTTT.

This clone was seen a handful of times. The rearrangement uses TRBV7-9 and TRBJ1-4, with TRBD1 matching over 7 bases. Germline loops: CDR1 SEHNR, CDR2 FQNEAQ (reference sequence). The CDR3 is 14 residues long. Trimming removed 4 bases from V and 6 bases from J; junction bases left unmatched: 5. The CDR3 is CASSSLDRDEKLFF. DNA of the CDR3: TGTGCCAGCAGCTCCCTCGACAGGGATGAAAAACTGTTTTTT.

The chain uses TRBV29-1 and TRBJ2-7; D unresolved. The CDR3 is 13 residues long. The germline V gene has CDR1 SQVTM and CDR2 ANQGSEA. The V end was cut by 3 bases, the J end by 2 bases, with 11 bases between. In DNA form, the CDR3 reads TGCAGCGTTGATATTGGTCACACCTACGAGCAGTACTTC. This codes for CSVDIGHTYEQYF.

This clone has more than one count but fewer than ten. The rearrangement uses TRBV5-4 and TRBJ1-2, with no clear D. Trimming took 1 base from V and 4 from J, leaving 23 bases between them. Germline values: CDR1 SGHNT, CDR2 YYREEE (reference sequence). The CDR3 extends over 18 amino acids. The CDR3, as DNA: TGTGCCAGCAGCTTGTTAGTCCGTTTAAACACGCATCGCTATGGCTACACCTTC. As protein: CASSLLVRLNTHRYGYTF.

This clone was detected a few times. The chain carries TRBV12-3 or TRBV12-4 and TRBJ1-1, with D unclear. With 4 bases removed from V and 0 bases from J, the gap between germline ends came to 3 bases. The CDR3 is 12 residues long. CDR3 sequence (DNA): TGTGCCAGCAGTTGGCTGAACACTGAAGCTTTCTTT. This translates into CASSWLNTEAFF.

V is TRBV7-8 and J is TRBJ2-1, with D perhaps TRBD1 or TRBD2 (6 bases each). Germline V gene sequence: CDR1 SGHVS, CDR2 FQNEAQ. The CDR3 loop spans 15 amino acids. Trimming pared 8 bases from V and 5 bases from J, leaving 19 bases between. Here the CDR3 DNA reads TGTGCCAGCTCACCAAGCGGAGGGGGTAACAATGAGCAGTTCTTC. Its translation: CASSPSGGGNNEQFF.

CDR3 coding DNA: TGTGCCAGCAGATACGGGCTCCTTGAGACCCAGTACTTC. Encoded protein: CASRYGLLETQYF. The rearrangement links TRBV6-6 to TRBJ2-5; D gene uncertain. This CDR3 has 13 residues. Looked up from germline, CDR1 is MNHNY and CDR2 is SVGAGI (reference sequence). Trimming shortened V by 6 bases and J by 5 bases, and 13 bases separated the two germline ends.

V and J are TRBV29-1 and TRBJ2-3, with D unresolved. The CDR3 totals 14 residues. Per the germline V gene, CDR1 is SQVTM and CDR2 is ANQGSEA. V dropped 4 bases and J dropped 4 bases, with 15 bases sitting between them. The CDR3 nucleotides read TGCAGCGTTGGTGAAGGGTACGCGGCAGATACGCAGTATTTT. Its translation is CSVGEGYAADTQYF.

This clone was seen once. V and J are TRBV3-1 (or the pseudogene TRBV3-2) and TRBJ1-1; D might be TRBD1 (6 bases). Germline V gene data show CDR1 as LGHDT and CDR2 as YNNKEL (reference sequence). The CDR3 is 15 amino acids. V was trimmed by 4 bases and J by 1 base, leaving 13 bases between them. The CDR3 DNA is TGTGCCAGCAGCCTTCTAGACAGGCCGAACACTGAAGCTTTCTTT. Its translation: CASSLLDRPNTEAFF.

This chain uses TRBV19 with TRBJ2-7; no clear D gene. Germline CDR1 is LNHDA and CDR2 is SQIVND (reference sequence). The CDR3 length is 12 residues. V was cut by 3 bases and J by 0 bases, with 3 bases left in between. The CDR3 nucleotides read TGTGCCAGTAGTATCCCCTCCTACGAGCAGTACTTC. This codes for CASSIPSYEQYF.

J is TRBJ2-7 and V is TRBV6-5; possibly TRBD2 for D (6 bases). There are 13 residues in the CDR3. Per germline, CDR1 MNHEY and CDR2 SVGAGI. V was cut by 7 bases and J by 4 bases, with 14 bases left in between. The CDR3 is CASTQNGGYEQYF. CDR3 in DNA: TGTGCCAGCACCCAAAACGGGGGTTACGAGCAGTACTTC.

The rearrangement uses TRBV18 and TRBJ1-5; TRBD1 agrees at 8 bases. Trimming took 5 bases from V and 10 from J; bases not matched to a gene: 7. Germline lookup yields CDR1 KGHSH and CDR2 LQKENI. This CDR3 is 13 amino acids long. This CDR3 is CASSYDRGEPQHF. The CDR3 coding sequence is TGTGCCAGCTCATACGACAGGGGCGAACCCCAGCATTTT.

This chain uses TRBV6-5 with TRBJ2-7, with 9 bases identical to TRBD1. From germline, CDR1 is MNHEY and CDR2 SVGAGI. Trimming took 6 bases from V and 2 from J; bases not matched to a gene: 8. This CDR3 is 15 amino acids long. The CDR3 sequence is CASRQQGASPYEQYF. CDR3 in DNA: TGTGCCAGCAGACAACAGGGGGCGTCCCCCTACGAGCAGTACTTC.

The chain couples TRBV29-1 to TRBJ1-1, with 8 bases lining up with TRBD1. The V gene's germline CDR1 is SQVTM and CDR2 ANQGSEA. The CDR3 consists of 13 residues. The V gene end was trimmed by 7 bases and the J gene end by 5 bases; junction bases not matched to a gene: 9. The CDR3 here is CSAEGQGGTEAFF. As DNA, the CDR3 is TGCAGCGCCGAAGGACAGGGAGGAACTGAAGCTTTCTTT.

In DNA, the CDR3 is TGTGCCAGCAGGGTTACACCGTGGAGTGCCGGGGAGCTGTTTTTT. Protein: CASRVTPWSAGELFF. The chain is built from TRBV6-5 and TRBJ2-2; D unresolved. Germline-derived CDR1 and CDR2 are MNHEY and SVGAGI. The CDR3 is 15 residues long. V was cut by 6 bases and J by 6 bases, with 17 bases left in between.

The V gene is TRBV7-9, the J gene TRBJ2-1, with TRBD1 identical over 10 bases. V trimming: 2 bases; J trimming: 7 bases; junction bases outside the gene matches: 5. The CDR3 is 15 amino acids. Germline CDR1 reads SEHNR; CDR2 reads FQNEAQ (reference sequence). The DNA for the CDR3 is TGTGCCAGCAGCTTAAGGGGACAGGGGAATAATGAGCAGTTCTTC. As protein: CASSLRGQGNNEQFF.

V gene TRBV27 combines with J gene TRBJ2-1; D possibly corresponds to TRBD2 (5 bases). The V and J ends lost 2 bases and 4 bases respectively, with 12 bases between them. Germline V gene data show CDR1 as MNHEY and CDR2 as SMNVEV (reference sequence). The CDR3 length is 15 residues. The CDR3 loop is CASSLTKRKYNEQFF. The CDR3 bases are TGTGCCAGCAGTTTAACGAAGCGGAAGTACAATGAGCAGTTCTTC.

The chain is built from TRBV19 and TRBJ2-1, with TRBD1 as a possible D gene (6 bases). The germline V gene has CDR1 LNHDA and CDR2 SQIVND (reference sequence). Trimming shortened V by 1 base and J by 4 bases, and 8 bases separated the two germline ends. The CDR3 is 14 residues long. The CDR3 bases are TGTGCCAGTAGTATAGGGACAGAGTACAATGAGCAGTTCTTC. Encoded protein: CASSIGTEYNEQFF.

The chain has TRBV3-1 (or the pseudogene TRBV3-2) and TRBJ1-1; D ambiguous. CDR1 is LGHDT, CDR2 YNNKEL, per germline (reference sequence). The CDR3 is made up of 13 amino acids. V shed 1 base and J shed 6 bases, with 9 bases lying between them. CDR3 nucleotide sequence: TGTGCCAGCAGCCAAGGGATAAAATCTGAAGCTTTCTTT. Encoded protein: CASSQGIKSEAFF.

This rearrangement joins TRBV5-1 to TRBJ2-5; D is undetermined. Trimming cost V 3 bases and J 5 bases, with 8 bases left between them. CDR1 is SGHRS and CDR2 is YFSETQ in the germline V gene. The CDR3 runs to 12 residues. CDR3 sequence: CASSSGTETQYF. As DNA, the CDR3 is TGCGCCAGCAGCTCCGGTACGGAGACCCAGTACTTC.

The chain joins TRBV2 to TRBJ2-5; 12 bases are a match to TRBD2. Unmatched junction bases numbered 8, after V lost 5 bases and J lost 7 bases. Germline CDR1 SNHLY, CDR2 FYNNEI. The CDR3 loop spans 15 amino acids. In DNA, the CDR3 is TGTGCCAGCAGTTCTACTAGCGGGGGGTCAGGGACCCAGTACTTC. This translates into CASSSTSGGSGTQYF. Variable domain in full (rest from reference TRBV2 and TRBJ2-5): EPEVTQTPSHQVTQMGQEVILRCVPISNHLYFYWYRQILGQKVEFLVSFYNNEISEKSEIFDDQFSVERPDGSNFTLKIRSTKLEDSAMYFCASSSTSGGSGTQYFGPGTRLLVL.

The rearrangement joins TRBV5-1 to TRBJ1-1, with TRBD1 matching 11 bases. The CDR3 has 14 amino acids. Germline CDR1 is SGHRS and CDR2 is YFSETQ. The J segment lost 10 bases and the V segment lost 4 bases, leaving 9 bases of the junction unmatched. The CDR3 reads CASSPGAGTGGAFF. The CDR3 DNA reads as TGCGCCAGCAGCCCCGGGGCGGGGACAGGGGGAGCTTTCTTT.

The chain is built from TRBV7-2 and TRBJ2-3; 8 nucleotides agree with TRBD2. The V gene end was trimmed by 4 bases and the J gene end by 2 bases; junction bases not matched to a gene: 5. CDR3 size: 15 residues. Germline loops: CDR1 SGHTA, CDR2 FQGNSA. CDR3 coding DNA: TGTGCCAGCAGCTGGCGAGCGGGGGACACAGATACGCAGTATTTT. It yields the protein CASSWRAGDTDTQYF.

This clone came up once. The chain's CDR3 is CASSEVREGYTF. CDR3 sequence (DNA): TGTGCCAGCAGTGAAGTCAGGGAAGGCTACACCTTC. The chain combines TRBV6-1 with TRBJ1-2, with D perhaps matching TRBD1 (5 bases). The CDR3 runs to 12 residues. V shed 1 base and J shed 8 bases, with 8 bases lying between them. The V gene's germline CDR1 is MNHNS and CDR2 SASEGT.

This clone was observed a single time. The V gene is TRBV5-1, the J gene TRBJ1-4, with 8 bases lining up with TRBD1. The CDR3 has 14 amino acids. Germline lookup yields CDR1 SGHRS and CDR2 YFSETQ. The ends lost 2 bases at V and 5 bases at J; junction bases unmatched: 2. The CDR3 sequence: CASSFWTGNEKLFF. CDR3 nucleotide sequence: TGCGCCAGCAGCTTTTGGACAGGGAATGAAAAACTGTTTTTT. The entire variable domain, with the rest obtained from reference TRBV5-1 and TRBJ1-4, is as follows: KAGVTQTPRYLIKTRGQQVTLSCSPISGHRSVSWYQQTPGQGLQFLFEYFSETQRNKGNFPGRFSGRQFSNSRSEMNVSTLELGDSALYLCASSFWTGNEKLFFGSGTQLSVL.

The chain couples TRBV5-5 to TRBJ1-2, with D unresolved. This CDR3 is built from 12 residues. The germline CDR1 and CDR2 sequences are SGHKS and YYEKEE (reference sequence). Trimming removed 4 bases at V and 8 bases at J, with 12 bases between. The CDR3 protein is CASSARRGGYTF. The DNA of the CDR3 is TGTGCCAGCAGCGCCCGTCGAGGCGGCTACACCTTC.